This entry lists 24 T cell receptor beta chains sequenced from one sample in a study of OX40 agonist ivuxolimab in advanced cancers. The method was immunoSEQ multiplex PCR; TCRdb's version includes in-frame clones alone and lacks a portion of them. The sample has approximately 50,000 clones; about 88% are singletons. The material was CD4+ or CD8+ T cells sorted from blood, obtained in a trial of the OX40 agonist ivuxolimab. The origin of the receptors is an adult with an advanced solid tumor such as melanoma, head and neck, liver or kidney cancer.

The chain has TRBV6-5 and TRBJ1-2; the match to TRBD1 covers 7 bases. Germline-derived CDR1 and CDR2 are MNHEY and SVGAGI. The ends lost 0 bases at V and 5 bases at J; junction bases unmatched: 6. CDR3 length: 15 residues. CDR3 DNA sequence: TGTGCCAGCAGTTACTCCGGACAGGCTCTTTATGGCTACACCTTC. Protein: CASSYSGQALYGYTF.

The V gene is TRBV4-3, the J gene TRBJ2-7; tentatively, D is TRBD1 (7 bases). The CDR3 covers 16 residues. Between the trimmed V and J ends, which lost 0 bases and 1 base, there was a span of 13 bases. Germline CDR1 LGHNA, CDR2 YSLEER. CDR3 region: CASSQDLTGRSYEQYF. In nucleotides, the CDR3 is TGCGCCAGCAGCCAAGATTTGACAGGGAGGTCCTACGAGCAGTACTTC.

The chain carries TRBV10-2 and TRBJ2-2; perhaps TRBD1 as D (5 bases). Trimming stripped 5 bases from V and 9 bases from J, with 7 bases between. This CDR3 has 11 residues. Looked up from germline, CDR1 is WSHSY and CDR2 is SAAADI. DNA for the CDR3: TGCGCCAGCAGTCAGGGATGGGAGCTGTTTTTT. Protein sequence: CASSQGWELFF.

The rearrangement joins TRBV7-8 to TRBJ2-7; D may be TRBD1 (5 bases). V was clipped by 5 bases and J by 2 bases, with 13 bases between them. Germline V lookup: CDR1 SGHVS, CDR2 FQNEAQ. The CDR3 consists of 14 residues. The CDR3 nucleotides are TGTGCCAGCAGCCGGAGACAGATTCCCTACGAGCAGTACTTC. Translation gives CASSRRQIPYEQYF.

This chain uses TRBV19 with TRBJ1-2, with 9 bases lining up with TRBD1. Germline lookup yields CDR1 LNHDA and CDR2 SQIVND (reference sequence). J gave up 4 bases and V 3 bases, and 6 bases lay outside the gene matches. CDR3 length: 15 amino acids. The DNA for the CDR3 is TGTGCCAGTAGTATCTGGGACAGGGATATCTATGGCTACACCTTC. This gives the protein CASSIWDRDIYGYTF.

The CDR3 coding sequence is TGTGCCAGCAGTCCGACCGGAAACACCATATATTTT. Residues: CASSPTGNTIYF. The chain joins TRBV6-5 to TRBJ1-3; D is ambiguous. Germline CDR1 is MNHEY and CDR2 is SVGAGI. Trimming cost V 5 bases and J 4 bases, with 6 bases left between them. The CDR3 runs to 12 residues.

The chain is built from TRBV29-1 and TRBJ2-7; D call uncertain. Trimming took off 7 bases at V and 9 bases at J, with 16 bases between the two ends. The CDR3 runs 11 residues. Germline loops: CDR1 SQVTM, CDR2 ANQGSEA. The CDR3 bases are TGCAGCGCCCACTACTTTGGGGTGCAGTACTTC. Residues: CSAHYFGVQYF.

The CDR3 nucleotides are TGTGCCAGCAGCCAAGTGACAGGGATCTACGAGCAGTACTTC. Translated: CASSQVTGIYEQYF. V usage is TRBV14 and J usage is TRBJ2-7; 7 bases agree with TRBD1. The germline V gene has CDR1 SGHDN and CDR2 FVKESK. V gave up 1 base and J gave up 3 bases; unmatched junction bases: 3. CDR3 size: 14 residues.

J is TRBJ1-1 and V is TRBV29-1; weak D call: TRBD1 (5 bases). V lost 8 bases and J lost 2, with 15 bases in between. The V gene's germline CDR1 is SQVTM and CDR2 ANQGSEA. This CDR3 comprises 13 residues. The CDR3 loop reads CSPLGAGNTEAFF. The DNA for the CDR3 is TGCAGCCCCCTCGGGGCGGGAAACACTGAAGCTTTCTTT.

V usage is TRBV25-1 and J usage is TRBJ2-5; 8 bases are a match to TRBD1. The CDR3 is made up of 17 amino acids. From germline, CDR1 is MGHDK and CDR2 SYGVNS. J was trimmed by 3 bases and V by 8 bases; bases with no gene match: 17. The CDR3, as DNA: TGTGCCAGCGGACCAACTAGACAGGGGAGGATAAAAGAGACCCAGTACTTC. This encodes CASGPTRQGRIKETQYF.

This clone occurred a few times. This chain connects TRBV19 to TRBJ2-7; tentatively, D is TRBD1 (6 bases). This CDR3 spans 13 amino acids. The V end lost 8 bases, the J end lost 2 bases, and 13 bases lay between the germline ends. CDR1 is LNHDA and CDR2 is SQIVND in the germline V gene (reference sequence). The CDR3 DNA sequence: TGTGCCAGTGCCCTGGACAGCACCTACGAGCAGTACTTC. Amino acids: CASALDSTYEQYF. Supplemented by reference TRBV19 and TRBJ2-7, the full variable domain reads DGGITQSPKYLFRKEGQNVTLSCEQNLNHDAMYWYRQDPGQGLRLIYYSQIVNDFQKGDIAEGYSVSREKKESFPLTVTSAQKNPTAFYLCASALDSTYEQYFGPGTRLTVT.

This chain links TRBV5-6 with TRBJ1-1; TRBD1 aligns across 7 bases. Germline V gene sequence: CDR1 SGHDT, CDR2 YYEEEE. V lost 4 bases to trimming and J lost 0 bases; unmatched junction nucleotides: 3. This CDR3 has 14 residues. The CDR3 loop reads CASSLQGVNTEAFF. The CDR3 DNA reads as TGTGCCAGCAGCCTGCAGGGGGTGAACACTGAAGCTTTCTTT.

The V call is TRBV11-3, the J call TRBJ2-5; 7 positions match TRBD2. Trimming cost V 1 base and J 2 bases; bases outside gene matches: 1. Germline lookup yields CDR1 SGHNT and CDR2 YENEEA. This CDR3 spans 14 amino acids. Here the CDR3 reads CASSLGEGQETQYF. In nucleotides, the CDR3 is TGTGCCAGCAGCTTAGGGGAGGGACAAGAGACCCAGTACTTC.

This clone was detected once. V usage is TRBV19 and J usage is TRBJ2-7, with 7 bases lining up with TRBD1. Per germline, CDR1 LNHDA and CDR2 SQIVND (reference sequence). The CDR3 runs to 12 residues. J lost 5 bases, V lost 10 bases, and 8 bases had no gene match. The CDR3 DNA follows: TGTGCCACCCGGACAGGCGTCAACGAGCAGTACTTC. Protein sequence: CATRTGVNEQYF. The full variable domain, in which reference TRBV19 and TRBJ2-7 provide the parts outside the CDR3, is DGGITQSPKYLFRKEGQNVTLSCEQNLNHDAMYWYRQDPGQGLRLIYYSQIVNDFQKGDIAEGYSVSREKKESFPLTVTSAQKNPTAFYLCATRTGVNEQYFGPGTRLTVT.

This chain joins TRBV7-3 and TRBJ1-2, with TRBD1 matching over 8 bases. The CDR3 spans 17 residues. J lost 7 bases, V lost 5 bases, and 18 bases had no gene match. Germline loops: CDR1 SGHTA, CDR2 FQGTGA. The CDR3 here is CASSPNPGGEALGGYTF. The CDR3 nucleotides read TGTGCCAGCAGCCCGAATCCAGGGGGCGAGGCCTTAGGTGGCTACACCTTC.

The chain is built from TRBV6-5 and TRBJ2-7; no clear D. The V gene's germline CDR1 is MNHEY and CDR2 SVGAGI. The V and J ends lost 5 bases and 5 bases respectively, with 19 bases between them. The CDR3 extends over 15 amino acids. The CDR3 nucleotides are TGTGCCAGCAGTCAATTGGGCACTGACTTCCACGAGCAGTACTTC. The encoded protein is CASSQLGTDFHEQYF.

This chain connects TRBV7-2 to TRBJ2-1, with D perhaps being TRBD1 or TRBD2 (6 bases each). The V gene lost 4 bases and the J gene lost 8 bases, with 15 bases spanning the gap. Germline V lookup: CDR1 SGHTA, CDR2 FQGNSA. The CDR3 runs to 14 residues. For the CDR3, the DNA is TGTGCCAGCAGCTCCGGGGGCGGGGCGTATGAGCAGTTCTTC. Amino acids: CASSSGGGAYEQFF.

The chain recombines TRBV11-1 with TRBJ1-1, with D perhaps matching TRBD1 (5 bases). The CDR3 is 16 residues long. Germline CDR1 reads SGHAT; CDR2 reads FQDESV (reference sequence). Trimming removed 3 bases from V and 1 base from J, with 15 bases in between. This CDR3 is CASSLTAFRPNTEAFF. CDR3 DNA sequence: TGTGCCAGCAGCTTGACAGCTTTTCGACCGAACACTGAAGCTTTCTTT.

The rearrangement uses TRBV11-2 and TRBJ1-1; D gene uncertain. The germline gives CDR1 SGHAT, CDR2 FQNNGV. Trimming stripped 1 base from V and 6 bases from J, with 9 bases between. CDR3 length equals 13 residues. The CDR3: CASSLGGRAEAFF. Here the CDR3 DNA reads TGTGCCAGCAGCTTAGGCGGTCGGGCTGAAGCTTTCTTT. The whole variable domain, remainder taken from reference TRBV11-2 and TRBJ1-1, is EAGVAQSPRYKIIEKRQSVAFWCNPISGHATLYWYQQILGQGPKLLIQFQNNGVVDDSQLPKDRFSAERLKGVDSTLKIQPAKLEDSAVYLCASSLGGRAEAFFGQGTRLTVV.

In regard to this clone: The sample has other DNA sequences that encode this CDR3 too. This chain connects TRBV14 to TRBJ2-7; D call uncertain. Trimming took 1 base from V and 5 from J, leaving 3 bases between them. This CDR3 has 11 residues. CDR1 and CDR2 (germline): SGHDN, FVKESK. CDR3 nucleotide sequence: TGTGCCAGCAGCCAAGGGAACGAGCAGTACTTC. Translated: CASSQGNEQYF.

The rearrangement links TRBV27 to TRBJ1-6; possible D gene TRBD1, 6 bases. The CDR3 runs to 15 residues. The V end lost 2 bases, the J end lost 7 bases, and 12 bases lay between the germline ends. Germline assignment: CDR1 MNHEY and CDR2 SMNVEV (reference sequence). CDR3 sequence: CASSLTPTGNSPLHF. The CDR3 DNA reads as TGTGCCAGCAGTTTAACCCCAACAGGGAATTCACCCCTCCACTTT.

About this clone itself: A far larger clone is one base from this, pointing to a likely read error. The chain couples TRBV2 to TRBJ1-1; weak D call: TRBD1 (6 bases). With 3 bases removed from V and 1 base from J, the gap between germline ends came to 6 bases. The germline V gene has CDR1 SNHLY and CDR2 FYNNEI. CDR3 length: 13 residues. CDR3 residues: CASSDRGNTEAFF. CDR3 nucleotides: TGTGCCAGCAGTGACAGGGGGAACACTGAAGCTTTCTTT. Full variable domain (missing parts from reference TRBV2 and TRBJ1-1): EPEVTQTPSHQVTQMGQEVILRCVPISNHLYFYWYRQILGQKVEFLVSFYNNEISEKSEIFDDQFSVERPDGSNFTLKIRSTKLEDSAMYFCASSDRGNTEAFFGQGTRLTVV.

V gene TRBV5-6 combines with J gene TRBJ2-1; TRBD2 matches 8 bases. Germline lookup yields CDR1 SGHDT and CDR2 YYEEEE. Losses at the gene ends were 3 bases for V and 0 bases for J; bases not matched to a gene: 5. The CDR3 consists of 16 residues. The CDR3 sequence is CASSWIAGSSYNEQFF. CDR3 in DNA: TGTGCCAGCAGCTGGATAGCGGGGAGCTCCTACAATGAGCAGTTCTTC.

This clone appeared once. The chain links TRBV7-6 to TRBJ2-7; D ambiguous. CDR1 SGHVS and CDR2 FNYEAQ come from the germline V gene. Trimming left V 3 bases short and J 5 bases short, with 11 bases between. The CDR3 length is 13 residues. The CDR3 DNA reads TGTGCCAGCAGCTTCGATCGAAGTAACGAGCAGTACTTC. Translation: CASSFDRSNEQYF.